This T cell receptor (beta chain) was obtained from a study of T-cell memory formation after mild COVID-19. Study details: Clustering of TCRs was largely donor specific. Study outcomes and limitations: Clones contracting across day 15 to 85 had a balanced CD4/CD8 profile; later expanding clones leaned CD4+.

From 5'RACE with constant-segment primers came TCR alpha and TCR beta cDNA libraries that carried sample barcodes and UMIs. TCRdb recomputed calls from the 5' RACE reads with MiXCR, one row per CDR3 protein. The repertoire holds around 200,000 distinct CDR3 sequences, with around 26% as singletons. Concerning this clonotype: As yet, its antigen is unknown.

Germline V gives CDR1 SEHNR, CDR2 FQNEAQ (reference sequence). CDR3 size: 13 residues. Trimming took 5 bases from V and 6 from J, leaving 13 bases between them. The sequence was collected from an adult woman who had mild COVID-19 (a few samples of this study predate the infection). Cell type and time point are not known. Material for sequencing was PBMCs or a T cell subset sorted from them (not recorded which). The gene calls are TRBV7-9 and TRBJ1-2; D gene ambiguous. DNA for the CDR3: TGTGCCAGCAGCCAAAGGGCCACCGATGGCTACACCTTC. Translation: CASSQRATDGYTF.